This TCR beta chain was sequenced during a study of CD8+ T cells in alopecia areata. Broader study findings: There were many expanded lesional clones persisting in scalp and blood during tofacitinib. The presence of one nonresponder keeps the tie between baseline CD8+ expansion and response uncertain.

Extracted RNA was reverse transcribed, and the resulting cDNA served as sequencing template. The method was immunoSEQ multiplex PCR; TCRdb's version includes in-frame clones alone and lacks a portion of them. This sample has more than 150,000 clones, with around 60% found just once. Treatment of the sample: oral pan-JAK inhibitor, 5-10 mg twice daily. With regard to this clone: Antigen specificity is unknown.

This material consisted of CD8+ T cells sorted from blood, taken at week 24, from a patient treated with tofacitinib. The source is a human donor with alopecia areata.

CDR3 DNA: TGTGCCAGTAGGGCAGGTGGCGTCGAGTTCTTC. It encodes CASRAGGVEFF. This chain links TRBV19 with TRBJ2-1; the D is unclear. The V and J ends lost 6 bases and 14 bases respectively, with 14 bases between them. The CDR3 has 11 residues. Germline V gene lookup returns CDR1 LNHDA and CDR2 SQIVND (reference sequence).